The source of this T cell receptor (beta chain) is a study of blood T cells in healthy people across ages. The study, taken as a whole, reports: Calculation of diversity from one million T cells yielded estimates considered to be underestimates.

V was trimmed by 5 bases and J by 2 bases, leaving 20 bases between them. CDR3 length: 16 residues. The V gene's germline CDR1 is DFQATT and CDR2 SNEGSKA (reference sequence). Next came a second PCR, run for about 6 to 11 cycles, which used a sample-barcoded 5' primer along with a J-beta primer mix. A single record per CDR3 protein comes from TCRdb applying MiXCR to the 5' RACE reads. This table has 1.5 million to 2 million distinct CDR3 sequences, more than 35% appearing once. Points on this clonotype: As yet, its antigen is unknown.

The TCR was taken from a human donor in good health. The chain uses TRBV20-1 and TRBJ2-3, with D uncertain. Sequencing was carried out using blood. The DNA for the CDR3 is TGCAGTGCTGGCGAAGACTTACAGCCCCTCACAGATACGCAGTATTTT. Its protein product is CSAGEDLQPLTDTQYF.